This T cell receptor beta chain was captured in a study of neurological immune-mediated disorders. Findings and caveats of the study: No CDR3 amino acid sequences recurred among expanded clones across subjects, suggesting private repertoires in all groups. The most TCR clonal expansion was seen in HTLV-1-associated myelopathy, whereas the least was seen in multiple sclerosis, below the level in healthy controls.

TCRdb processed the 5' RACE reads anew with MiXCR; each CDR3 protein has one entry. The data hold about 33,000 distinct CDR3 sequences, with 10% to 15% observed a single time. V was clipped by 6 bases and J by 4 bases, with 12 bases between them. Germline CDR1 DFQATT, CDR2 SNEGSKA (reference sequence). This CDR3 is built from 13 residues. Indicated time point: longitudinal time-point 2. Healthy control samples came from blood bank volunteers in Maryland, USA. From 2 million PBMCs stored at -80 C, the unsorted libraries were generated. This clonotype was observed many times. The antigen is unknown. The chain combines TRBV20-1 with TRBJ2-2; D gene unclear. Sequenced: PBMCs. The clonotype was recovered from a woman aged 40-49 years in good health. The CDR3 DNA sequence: TGCAGTGCCCATAGAGGACCCACCGGGGAGCTGTTTTTT. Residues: CSAHRGPTGELFF.